Following are 20 T cell receptor beta chains from one sample sequenced in a study of T cell changes during pregnancy in multiple sclerosis. Generated by immunoSEQ multiplex PCR, the TCRdb table keeps only in-frame clones and is missing some. Among about 69,000 clones, roughly 90% were seen once, and the ten largest hold 0.25% to 0.3%. Source: CD4+ T cells from peripheral blood mononuclear cells, taken in the third trimester of pregnancy. These receptor sequences come from a female donor in good health, enrolled as a control in a pregnancy study.

The CDR3 sequence: CASSPAGSGANVLTF. In nucleotides, the CDR3 is TGTGCCAGCAGCCCAGCGGGGTCTGGGGCCAACGTCCTGACTTTC. The V and J genes are TRBV7-2 and TRBJ2-6; 7 bases line up with TRBD2. J lost 1 base, V lost 5 bases, and 2 bases had no gene match. This CDR3 has 15 amino acids. CDR1 and CDR2 (germline): SGHTA, FQGNSA. Supplemented by reference TRBV7-2 and TRBJ2-6, the full variable domain reads GAGVSQSPSNKVTEKGKDVELRCDPISGHTALYWYRQSLGQGLEFLIYFQGNSAPDKSGLPSDRFSAERTGGSVSTLTIQRTQQEDSAVYLCASSPAGSGANVLTFGAGSRLTVL.

This rearrangement joins TRBV10-3 to TRBJ2-1; 7 bases agree with TRBD2. CDR1 and CDR2 (germline): ENHRY, SYGVKD. The CDR3 runs 13 residues. V lost 7 bases, J lost 10 bases, and 10 bases stayed unmatched. The CDR3 loop is CAINLMAGEEQFF. DNA for the CDR3: TGTGCCATCAATCTCATGGCGGGGGAAGAGCAGTTCTTC.

This chain connects TRBV19 to TRBJ1-1; the D is unclear. V was pared by 7 bases and J by 5 bases, with 14 bases between. The CDR3 length is 13 residues. Germline values: CDR1 LNHDA, CDR2 SQIVND (reference sequence). CDR3 sequence reads: CASTGVVGTEAFF. The DNA for the CDR3 is TGTGCCAGTACCGGGGTGGTAGGAACTGAAGCTTTCTTT. Based on the CDR3 plus reference TRBV19 and TRBJ1-1, the full variable domain is DGGITQSPKYLFRKEGQNVTLSCEQNLNHDAMYWYRQDPGQGLRLIYYSQIVNDFQKGDIAEGYSVSREKKESFPLTVTSAQKNPTAFYLCASTGVVGTEAFFGQGTRLTVV.

The chain is built from TRBV18 and TRBJ1-3, with a tentative D call TRBD1 (6 bases). Germline V gene data show CDR1 as KGHSH and CDR2 as LQKENI. The CDR3 contains 14 residues. Trimming stripped 3 bases from V and 1 base from J, with 7 bases between. The DNA for the CDR3 is TGTGCCAGCTCACCCGGGACATCTGGAAACACCATATATTTT. Translation: CASSPGTSGNTIYF.

V usage is TRBV6-1 and J usage is TRBJ1-4; D is possibly TRBD1 (5 bases). Per the germline V gene, CDR1 is MNHNS and CDR2 is SASEGT. V shed 4 bases and J shed 4 bases, with 10 bases lying between them. The CDR3 extends over 14 amino acids. CDR3 coding DNA: TGTGCCAGCAGTGGGGTAAGGGGTAATGAAAAACTGTTTTTT. Translating gives CASSGVRGNEKLFF.

CDR3 in amino acids: CASSKGQGGSFSYEQYF. The CDR3 nucleotides read TGTGCCAGTAGTAAGGGACAGGGAGGGAGTTTTTCCTACGAGCAGTACTTC. This chain links TRBV19 with TRBJ2-7; 9 nucleotides agree with TRBD1. The V gene's germline CDR1 is LNHDA and CDR2 SQIVND (reference sequence). V shed 4 bases, J shed 1 base, and the junction held 11 bases outside the gene matches. There are 17 residues in the CDR3.

The chain combines TRBV5-6 with TRBJ1-2, with 9 bases fitting TRBD1. The germline gives CDR1 SGHDT, CDR2 YYEEEE. V shed 4 bases, J shed 7 bases, and the junction held 11 bases outside the gene matches. CDR3 length: 15 residues. In DNA form, the CDR3 reads TGTGCCAGCAGCGGGAGGACAGGGGCTTTAATTGGCTACACCTTC. Translating gives CASSGRTGALIGYTF.

The V and J genes are TRBV5-8 and TRBJ1-4, with a weak D call TRBD1 (6 bases). Deletions cut 4 bases from V and 0 bases from J, with 16 bases between. Germline V gene lookup returns CDR1 SGHTS and CDR2 YDEGEE. CDR3 length: 17 residues. This CDR3 reads CASSTMTGNPTNEKLFF. The CDR3, as DNA: TGTGCCAGCAGCACTATGACAGGAAACCCAACTAATGAAAAACTGTTTTTT.

The chain has TRBV4-2 and TRBJ1-1, with D perhaps matching TRBD1 (6 bases). CDR1 is LGHNA and CDR2 is YNFKEQ in the germline V gene. The CDR3 has 16 residues. V lost 0 bases, J lost 1 base, and 12 bases lay in between. The CDR3 sequence is CASSQEGAGGNTEAFF. The CDR3 DNA reads TGTGCCAGCAGCCAAGAGGGGGCCGGAGGGAACACTGAAGCTTTCTTT.

The chain is built from TRBV30 and TRBJ1-5; 7 bases map to TRBD1. The CDR3 is 14 amino acids. V gave up 5 bases and J gave up 6 bases; unmatched junction bases: 10. Per the germline V gene, CDR1 is GTSNPN and CDR2 is SVGIG (reference sequence). CDR3 loop: CAWATGNSVQPQHF. The CDR3 coding sequence is TGTGCCTGGGCGACAGGGAATTCAGTTCAGCCCCAGCATTTT.

The chain carries TRBV29-1 and TRBJ2-1, with TRBD1 matching over 8 bases. This CDR3 is 13 amino acids long. Germline-derived CDR1 and CDR2 are SQVTM and ANQGSEA. V was clipped by 6 bases and J by 8 bases; unmatched bases: 9. The CDR3 sequence: CSVKGQAGDEQFF. The CDR3 DNA sequence: TGCAGCGTGAAGGGACAGGCAGGCGATGAGCAGTTCTTC.

The gene calls are TRBV7-2 and TRBJ1-1; 7 bases are shared with TRBD1. This CDR3 contains 14 residues. Losses at the gene ends were 5 bases for V and 7 bases for J; bases not matched to a gene: 10. Germline lookup yields CDR1 SGHTA and CDR2 FQGNSA. DNA for the CDR3: TGTGCCAGCAGCCGCGAGACAGGGAGAAATGAAGCTTTCTTT. It yields the protein CASSRETGRNEAFF.

The chain has TRBV6-5 and TRBJ1-2, with 7 bases lining up with TRBD1. Germline V gene lookup returns CDR1 MNHEY and CDR2 SVGAGI. With 6 bases clipped from V and 4 bases from J, the junction kept 5 bases outside the gene matches. This CDR3 comprises 13 residues. The CDR3 loop reads CASRSQGTYGYTF. CDR3 in DNA: TGTGCCAGCAGATCACAGGGGACCTATGGCTACACCTTC.

The rearrangement links TRBV6-5 to TRBJ1-1; 9 bases fit TRBD1. V gave up 2 bases and J gave up 6 bases; unmatched junction bases: 10. This CDR3 contains 16 residues. The germline V gene encodes CDR1 MNHEY and CDR2 SVGAGI. This CDR3 is CASSYGTGRVYAEAFF. The CDR3 DNA follows: TGTGCCAGCAGTTACGGGACAGGGAGGGTATACGCTGAAGCTTTCTTT.

The chain carries TRBV5-4 and TRBJ1-6; D call uncertain. Germline assignment: CDR1 SGHNT and CDR2 YYREEE (reference sequence). Between the trimmed V and J ends, which lost 4 bases and 0 bases, there was a span of 11 bases. This CDR3 is 16 amino acids long. As DNA, the CDR3 is TGTGCCAGCAGCGTGGACCCGAGCTCCTATAATTCACCCCTCCACTTT. Encoded protein: CASSVDPSSYNSPLHF.

The genes are TRBV4-1 and TRBJ1-2; tentative D call: TRBD1 (5 bases). Germline values: CDR1 MGHRA, CDR2 YSYEKL. Trimming took off 6 bases at V and 2 bases at J, with 19 bases between the two ends. This CDR3 is built from 16 residues. Here the CDR3 reads CASSPPLRQPNYGYTF. DNA for the CDR3: TGCGCCAGCAGTCCACCTCTAAGACAGCCAAACTATGGCTACACCTTC.

The chain employs TRBV4-3 and TRBJ1-2; D not certain. V dropped 1 base and J dropped 6 bases, with 15 bases sitting between them. The CDR3 length is 15 residues. Germline loops: CDR1 LGHNA, CDR2 YSLEER. CDR3 nucleotide sequence: TGCGCCAGCAGCCAAGTTGACACCAAGCCCCATGGCTACACCTTC. Translating it yields CASSQVDTKPHGYTF.

This rearrangement joins TRBV5-1 to TRBJ1-1, with 8 bases matching TRBD1. Germline CDR1 SGHRS, CDR2 YFSETQ. Trimming cost V 5 bases and J 0 bases; bases outside gene matches: 6. CDR3 size: 15 residues. In DNA, the CDR3 is TGCGCCAGCAGTGACAGGGGCAAGATGAACACTGAAGCTTTCTTT. It translates to CASSDRGKMNTEAFF.

This sequence joins TRBV4-3 and TRBJ2-3; D ambiguous. Trimming took 4 bases from V and 0 from J, leaving 8 bases between them. Germline loops: CDR1 LGHNA, CDR2 YSLEER. This CDR3 comprises 14 residues. CDR3 sequence (DNA): TGCGCCAGCAGCCCCCGCCGGAGCACAGATACGCAGTATTTT. It specifies CASSPRRSTDTQYF.

This chain joins TRBV30 and TRBJ1-6; unclear D gene. Trimming cost V 0 bases and J 3 bases, with 12 bases left between them. Per germline, CDR1 GTSNPN and CDR2 SVGIG (reference sequence). The length of the CDR3 is 16 residues. The DNA for the CDR3 is TGTGCCTGGAGTGTCGGAGGGTCAGTCTATAATTCACCCCTCCACTTT. It codes for CAWSVGGSVYNSPLHF.